Below are 15 T cell receptor beta chains sequenced from a single sample in a study of T cells in localized non-small cell lung cancer. Assay: immunoSEQ multiplex PCR; the TCRdb copy retains only in-frame clones and omits some. The table shows roughly 13,000 clones, with roughly 84% occurring only once. This specimen was peripheral blood, taken before any cancer treatment. The receptor set was obtained from a male donor at least 60 years old with stage III lung adenocarcinoma.

This clone was counted a few times. The chain's CDR3 is CASSLAPQGSYEQYF. The CDR3 DNA reads TGTGCCAGCAGCTTAGCACCGCAGGGATCCTACGAGCAGTACTTC. The V and J genes are TRBV11-2 and TRBJ2-7; D is possibly TRBD1 (5 bases). This CDR3 region has 15 residues. The V and J ends lost 1 base and 1 base respectively, with 11 bases between them. Germline V gene lookup returns CDR1 SGHAT and CDR2 FQNNGV.

This chain uses TRBV7-2 with TRBJ2-7, with D unresolved. V was cut by 4 bases and J by 5 bases, with 15 bases left in between. The CDR3 is 14 residues long. Germline V gene data show CDR1 as SGHTA and CDR2 as FQGNSA. The CDR3 sequence is CASSSRPGGDEQYF. The DNA for the CDR3 is TGTGCCAGCAGCTCCCGGCCAGGCGGAGACGAGCAGTACTTC.

The J gene is TRBJ1-5, the V gene TRBV5-8; D unclear. Trimming left V 4 bases short and J 11 bases short, with 13 bases between. The CDR3 length is 12 residues. The germline CDR1 and CDR2 sequences are SGHTS and YDEGEE. The CDR3: CASSLPWEAQHF. The CDR3 nucleotides read TGTGCCAGCAGCCTACCCTGGGAAGCCCAGCATTTT. The full variable domain, in which reference TRBV5-8 and TRBJ1-5 provide the parts outside the CDR3, is EAGVTQSPTHLIKTRGQQATLRCSPISGHTSVYWYQQALGLGLQFLLWYDEGEERNRGNFPPRFSGRQFPNYSSELNVNALELEDSALYLCASSLPWEAQHFGDGTRLSIL.

The J gene is TRBJ2-1, the V gene TRBV19; 7 positions match TRBD2. The CDR3 is 16 amino acids. Germline V gene data show CDR1 as LNHDA and CDR2 as SQIVND (reference sequence). V trimming: 6 bases; J trimming: 2 bases; junction bases outside the gene matches: 10. DNA of the CDR3: TGTGCCAGTAGCCCCCTTGAGGGAGGGGCCTACAATGAGCAGTTCTTC. Its protein is CASSPLEGGAYNEQFF.

The chain uses TRBV5-4 and TRBJ2-5, with 8 nucleotides matching TRBD2. The CDR3 runs 14 residues. Germline trimming cut 5 bases from V and 4 bases from J; bases unmatched to any gene: 7. Germline V lookup: CDR1 SGHNT, CDR2 YYREEE (reference sequence). CDR3 DNA sequence: TGTGCCAGCAGAGTAAGCGGGAGTAGAGAGACCCAGTACTTC. It codes for CASRVSGSRETQYF.

The genes are TRBV27 and TRBJ2-3; D is uncertain. Trimming removed 3 bases from V and 0 bases from J, with 10 bases in between. CDR3 size: 15 residues. Germline CDR1 MNHEY, CDR2 SMNVEV (reference sequence). CDR3 residues: CASSLIALSTDTQYF. The DNA for the CDR3 is TGTGCCAGCAGTTTGATAGCCCTCAGCACAGATACGCAGTATTTT.

CDR3 bases: TGTGCCAGCAGCGAGGGACCTAATAACTATGGCTACACCTTC. Its protein product is CASSEGPNNYGYTF. The chain joins TRBV6-4 to TRBJ1-2, with a possible D match to TRBD1 (5 bases). The CDR3 has 14 amino acids. Germline V gene data show CDR1 as MRHNA and CDR2 as SNTAGT. V lost 6 bases to trimming and J lost 1 base, with 12 bases between them.

V is TRBV5-1 and J is TRBJ1-6; perhaps TRBD1 as D (5 bases). CDR1 is SGHRS, CDR2 YFSETQ, per germline. Trimming left V 0 bases short and J 6 bases short, with 16 bases between. The CDR3 totals 17 residues. CDR3 DNA sequence: TGCGCCAGCAGCTTGGGTTTGCTGGACACAACTAATTCACCCCTCCACTTT. This gives the protein CASSLGLLDTTNSPLHF.

The rearrangement links TRBV19 to TRBJ2-3; 8 positions match TRBD2. CDR1 is LNHDA and CDR2 is SQIVND in the germline V gene (reference sequence). The ends lost 4 bases at V and 1 base at J; junction bases unmatched: 10. The CDR3 spans 17 residues. CDR3 sequence: CASSTFRGGAGTDTQYF. DNA of the CDR3: TGTGCCAGTAGTACCTTTCGGGGGGGAGCCGGCACAGATACGCAGTATTTT.

The chain combines TRBV11-2 with TRBJ2-7; 7 bases fit TRBD2. The CDR3 extends over 16 amino acids. Germline CDR1 is SGHAT and CDR2 is FQNNGV. J was trimmed by 4 bases and V by 5 bases; bases with no gene match: 14. The CDR3 is CASSPLGRERSYEQYF. The DNA of the CDR3 is TGTGCCAGCAGCCCCCTAGGGCGGGAGCGGTCGTACGAGCAGTACTTC.

V is TRBV29-1 and J is TRBJ2-1; 8 bases align to TRBD1. This CDR3 has 16 amino acids. Per germline, CDR1 SQVTM and CDR2 ANQGSEA. V was clipped by 7 bases and J by 7 bases; unmatched bases: 18. The CDR3 region is CSASAWGTGEGNEQFF. CDR3 DNA sequence: TGCAGCGCCTCGGCGTGGGGGACAGGAGAGGGAAATGAGCAGTTCTTC.

This clone is deemed medium-sized. The chain links TRBV7-9 to TRBJ1-6; 10 bases are a match to TRBD1. Germline V CDR1 and CDR2: SEHNR, FQNEAQ (reference sequence). With 5 bases clipped from V and 8 bases from J, the junction kept 9 bases outside the gene matches. The CDR3 has 16 amino acids. In nucleotides, the CDR3 is TGTGCCAGCAGCCCCCCCCGACAGGGGGCGGATTCACCCCTCCACTTT. It codes for CASSPPRQGADSPLHF. The whole variable domain, remainder taken from reference TRBV7-9 and TRBJ1-6, is DTGVSQNPRHKITKRGQNVTFRCDPISEHNRLYWYRQTLGQGPEFLTYFQNEAQLEKSRLLSDRFSAERPKGSFSTLEIQRTEQGDSAMYLCASSPPRQGADSPLHFGNGTRLTVT.

The chain couples TRBV6-1 to TRBJ1-4; D gene unclear. Germline V gene data show CDR1 as MNHNS and CDR2 as SASEGT. The V gene lost 2 bases and the J gene lost 8 bases, with 9 bases spanning the gap. CDR3 length equals 13 residues. This chain's CDR3 is CASSEPGVEKLFF. The CDR3 DNA reads as TGTGCCAGCAGTGAACCCGGGGTGGAAAAACTGTTTTTT.

The rearrangement joins TRBV2 to TRBJ1-5; D ambiguous. V was shortened by 4 bases and J by 6 bases, with 10 bases between the two germline ends. Germline-derived CDR1 and CDR2 are SNHLY and FYNNEI. This CDR3 spans 13 amino acids. The CDR3 DNA follows: TGTGCCAGCAGTGTATCGGACGGTCAGCCCCAGCATTTT. Translating it yields CASSVSDGQPQHF.

The J gene is TRBJ2-7, the V gene TRBV12-2; the table's TRBD2 call for D was not verified on the DNA. TRBV12-2 is a documented pseudogene. The CDR3 sequence is 18 residues long. Here the CDR3 DNA reads TGTGCAAGTCCCCTCCTTCCTAGCGGGAGATCCCCTTCCTACGAGCAGTACTTC. Translating it yields CASPLLPSGRSPSYEQYF.